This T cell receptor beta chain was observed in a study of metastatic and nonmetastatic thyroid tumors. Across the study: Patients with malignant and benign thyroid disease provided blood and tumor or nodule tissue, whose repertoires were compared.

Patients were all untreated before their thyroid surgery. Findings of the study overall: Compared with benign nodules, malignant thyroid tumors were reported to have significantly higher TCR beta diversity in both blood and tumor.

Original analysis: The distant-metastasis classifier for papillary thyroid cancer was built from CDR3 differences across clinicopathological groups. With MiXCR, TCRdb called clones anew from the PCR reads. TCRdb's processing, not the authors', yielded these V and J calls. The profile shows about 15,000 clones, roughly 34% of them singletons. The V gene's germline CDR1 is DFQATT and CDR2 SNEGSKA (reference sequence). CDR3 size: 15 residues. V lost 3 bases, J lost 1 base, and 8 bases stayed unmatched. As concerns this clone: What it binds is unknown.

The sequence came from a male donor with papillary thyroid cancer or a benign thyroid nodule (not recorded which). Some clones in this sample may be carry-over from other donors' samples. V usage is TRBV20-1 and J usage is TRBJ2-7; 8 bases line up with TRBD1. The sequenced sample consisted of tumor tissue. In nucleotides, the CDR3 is TGCAGTGCTAGGATCCGACAGGGGCCTTCCTACGAGCAGTACTTC. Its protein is CSARIRQGPSYEQYF.